This TCR beta chain was identified in a study of vaccination and CD4 T cells after COVID-19. Looking at the study overall: Cells were stimulated with overlapping spike peptide pools from SARS-CoV-2, HCoV-NL63, HCoV-OC43 and HCoV-229E. Culture controls were given either a CEFX pool, an HIV-1 Nef pool, or no peptide. Study outcomes and limitations: A nonsignificant median increase from about 22 to 38 SARS-CoV-2-reactive clonotypes was observed.

Trimming left V 1 base short and J 5 bases short, with 23 bases between. The germline CDR1 and CDR2 sequences are SEHNR and FQNEAQ (reference sequence). The CDR3 spans 18 residues. Concerning this clonotype itself: The target antigen is unknown.

The Oncomine TCR Beta short-read assay was applied to DNA of cultured CD4+ T cells. TCRdb called the PCR reads again in MiXCR, with one record for every CDR3 protein. The sample lists around 5,000 distinct CDR3 sequences; over 45% were seen once. The treatment here: roughly ten-day PBMC culture with coronavirus spike peptide pools or control peptides (ViraFEST assay). The sample consisted of CD4+ T cells from blood, cultured in vitro. V and J are TRBV7-9 and TRBJ2-5, with D possibly called TRBD1 or TRBD2 (6 bases each). The sequence was obtained from a human donor who had recovered from COVID-19. CDR3 sequence: CASSLGNIGGLGGETQYF. DNA for the CDR3: TGTGCCAGCAGCTTAGGAAACATCGGGGGTCTCGGGGGCGAGACCCAGTACTTC.